Given below is one TCR beta chain in context. Its antigen is as yet unknown. The data derive from a study of T cells in localized non-small cell lung cancer. Study observations and caveats: Sequencing was limited to one tumor region, leaving the possibility of heterogeneity open. When the top 100 tumor clones were examined, a median approximately 59 of them also appeared in the adjacent lung, which was paired and uninvolved. Maximal T cell clonality occurred in uninvolved adjacent lung, with tumor ranking below it. Longer overall survival associated with higher blood T cell density; shorter survival with higher adjacent-lung clonality.

Trimming cost V 10 bases and J 4 bases; bases outside gene matches: 5. This CDR3 comprises 13 residues. The germline V gene has CDR1 LNHDA and CDR2 SQIVND (reference sequence). Assay: immunoSEQ multiplex PCR; the TCRdb copy retains only in-frame clones and omits some. The sample has 2,500 to 3,000 clones, over 25% seen once. The TCR was taken from a female donor of 60 years or more with stage I lung adenocarcinoma. V is TRBV19 and J is TRBJ1-3; 9 positions agree with TRBD1. Sequencing used lung tumor tissue, obtained before any cancer treatment. The CDR3 here is CAKTGTGGNTIYF. The CDR3 nucleotides read TGTGCCAAGACCGGGACAGGGGGAAACACCATATATTTT. Together with reference TRBV19 and TRBJ1-3, the CDR3 gives the full variable domain: DGGITQSPKYLFRKEGQNVTLSCEQNLNHDAMYWYRQDPGQGLRLIYYSQIVNDFQKGDIAEGYSVSREKKESFPLTVTSAQKNPTAFYLCAKTGTGGNTIYFGEGSWLTVV.